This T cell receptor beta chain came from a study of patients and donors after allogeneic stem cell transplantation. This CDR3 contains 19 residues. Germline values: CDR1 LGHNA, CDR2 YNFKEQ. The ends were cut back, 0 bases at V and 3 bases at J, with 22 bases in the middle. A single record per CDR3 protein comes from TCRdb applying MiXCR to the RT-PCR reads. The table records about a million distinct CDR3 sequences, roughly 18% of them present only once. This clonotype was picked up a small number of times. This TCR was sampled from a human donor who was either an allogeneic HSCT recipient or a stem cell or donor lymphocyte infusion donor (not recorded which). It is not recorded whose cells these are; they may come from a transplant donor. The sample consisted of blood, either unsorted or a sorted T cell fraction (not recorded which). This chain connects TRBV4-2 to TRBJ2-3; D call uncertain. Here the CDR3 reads CASSQENGRSQPKTDTQYF. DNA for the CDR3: TGTGCCAGCAGCCAAGAAAATGGACGATCACAACCTAAAACAGATACGCAGTATTTT.